These 26 T cell receptor beta chains were sequenced from one sample in a study of vaccination and CD4 T cells after COVID-19. This sample's time point: late sampling 161 to 241 days after vaccination in a few convalescent patients. Documented treatment: 10-day PBMC culture with coronavirus spike peptide pools or control peptides (ViraFEST assay). These receptors lack a known antigen. The assay that was used to sequence DNA from cultured CD4+ T cells was the Oncomine TCR Beta short-read assay. TCRdb re-analysed the PCR reads in MiXCR, keeping a single row per CDR3 protein. The sample contains 20,000 to 25,000 distinct CDR3 sequences, approximately 29% of which appear only once. The source material was CD4+ T cells from blood, cultured in vitro, sampled about 7 months after SARS-CoV-2 vaccination. The receptors stem from a human donor who had recovered from COVID-19.

The gene calls are TRBV4-3 and TRBJ2-3; D could derive from TRBD1 or TRBD2 (5 bases each). This CDR3 contains 16 residues. Trimming removed 3 bases from V and 2 bases from J, with 15 bases in between. Per the germline V gene, CDR1 is LGHNA and CDR2 is YSLEER. CDR3 amino acids: CASSHGGRVPTDTQYF. In nucleotides, the CDR3 is TGCGCCAGCAGCCATGGGGGAAGGGTCCCCACAGATACGCAGTATTTT.

This chain connects TRBV20-1 to TRBJ2-3; D is ambiguous. Germline CDR1 reads DFQATT; CDR2 reads SNEGSKA (reference sequence). V dropped 3 bases and J dropped 6 bases, with 7 bases sitting between them. This CDR3 comprises 11 residues. CDR3 coding DNA: TGCAGTGCTAGGACCGGGGATACGCAGTATTTT. Amino acid sequence: CSARTGDTQYF.

The V call is TRBV2, the J call TRBJ2-7; D is perhaps TRBD1 (6 bases). There are 14 residues in the CDR3. Germline loops: CDR1 SNHLY, CDR2 FYNNEI. Deletions cut 3 bases from V and 3 bases from J, with 12 bases between. The CDR3 region is CASSDTGTLYEQYF. CDR3 in DNA: TGTGCCAGCAGTGATACAGGGACACTCTACGAGCAGTACTTC.

The genes are TRBV19 and TRBJ2-7; possibly TRBD1 for D (6 bases). Germline CDR1 is LNHDA and CDR2 is SQIVND (reference sequence). The CDR3 is made up of 14 amino acids. V lost 3 bases to trimming and J lost 1 base, with 10 bases between them. The CDR3 sequence: CASSIGTKSYEQYF. CDR3 sequence (DNA): TGTGCCAGTAGTATCGGGACAAAGTCCTACGAGCAGTACTTC.

V gene TRBV11-3 combines with J gene TRBJ2-7; 8 bases agree with TRBD1. The J segment lost 3 bases and the V segment lost 1 base, leaving 5 bases of the junction unmatched. CDR1 and CDR2 (germline): SGHNT, YENEEA. This CDR3 is built from 15 residues. CDR3 sequence: CASSLAGGDDYEQYF. DNA of the CDR3: TGTGCCAGCAGCTTAGCAGGGGGCGACGACTACGAGCAGTACTTC.

V is TRBV2 and J is TRBJ1-2, with 7 positions matching TRBD1. Looked up from germline, CDR1 is SNHLY and CDR2 is FYNNEI. Losses at the gene ends were 4 bases for V and 8 bases for J; bases not matched to a gene: 13. The CDR3 contains 15 residues. The CDR3 protein is CASSVARGLSRGYTF. The CDR3, as DNA: TGTGCCAGCAGTGTAGCCAGGGGGTTATCGAGGGGCTACACCTTC. Using reference TRBV2 and TRBJ1-2 for the parts outside the CDR3, the full variable domain is EPEVTQTPSHQVTQMGQEVILRCVPISNHLYFYWYRQILGQKVEFLVSFYNNEISEKSEIFDDQFSVERPDGSNFTLKIRSTKLEDSAMYFCASSVARGLSRGYTFGSGTRLTVV.

In this sample, this clonotype turned up a few times. The V call is TRBV11-3, the J call TRBJ1-1, with 8 bases aligning to TRBD1. The CDR3 sequence is 14 residues long. The V segment lost 5 bases and the J segment 4 bases; nucleotides outside the gene matches: 6. Germline V lookup: CDR1 SGHNT, CDR2 YENEEA. The CDR3 DNA reads as TGTGCCAGCAGCCCGAGACAGGGGCGCACTGAAGCTTTCTTT. It translates to CASSPRQGRTEAFF.

The chain combines TRBV6-1 with TRBJ2-5; D not certain. Trimming left V 2 bases short and J 5 bases short, with 15 bases between. CDR1 and CDR2 (germline): MNHNS, SASEGT. CDR3 size: 15 residues. Written as DNA, the CDR3 is TGTGCCAGCAGTGAACTCAACATCCTAACCGAGACCCAGTACTTC. Its protein product is CASSELNILTETQYF.

For the CDR3, the DNA is TGTGCCAGTAGTATCGATAGATCCCCCGCTAGCGGGGCAACTAGCACAGATACGCAGTATTTT. It yields the protein CASSIDRSPASGATSTDTQYF. The V call is TRBV19, the J call TRBJ2-3; 9 bases are a match to TRBD2. Trimming took 3 bases from V and 0 from J; bases not matched to a gene: 19. Per the germline V gene, CDR1 is LNHDA and CDR2 is SQIVND (reference sequence). The CDR3 extends over 21 amino acids. Full variable domain (rest looked up from reference TRBV19 and TRBJ2-3): DGGITQSPKYLFRKEGQNVTLSCEQNLNHDAMYWYRQDPGQGLRLIYYSQIVNDFQKGDIAEGYSVSREKKESFPLTVTSAQKNPTAFYLCASSIDRSPASGATSTDTQYFGPGTRLTVL.

This rearrangement joins TRBV7-2 to TRBJ1-6; TRBD1 aligns across 7 bases. The CDR3 covers 15 residues. Germline values: CDR1 SGHTA, CDR2 FQGNSA. V was clipped by 2 bases and J by 7 bases; unmatched bases: 5. CDR3 nucleotide sequence: TGTGCCAGCAGCTTACAGGACAGGAGAAATTCACCCCTCCACTTT. This translates into CASSLQDRRNSPLHF.

The chain uses TRBV18 and TRBJ2-3; D call uncertain. The V and J ends lost 5 bases and 0 bases respectively, with 6 bases between them. CDR3 size: 13 residues. From germline, CDR1 is KGHSH and CDR2 LQKENI. In DNA form, the CDR3 reads TGTGCCAGCTCAGCGCCAAGCACAGATACGCAGTATTTT. Its translation: CASSAPSTDTQYF.

Only one count was recorded for this clonotype. An end of the junction differs from the germline gene, which may be a read error. The chain links TRBV2 to TRBJ2-1; D is uncertain. Germline CDR1 and CDR2: SNHLY and FYNNEI. The CDR3 runs 13 residues. CDR3 sequence reads: CASSEEVDNEQFF. The CDR3 nucleotides are TGTGCCAGCAGTGAAGAAGTCGACAACGAGCAGTTCTTC. Using reference TRBV2 and TRBJ2-1 for the parts outside the CDR3, the full variable domain is EPEVTQTPSHQVTQMGQEVILRCVPISNHLYFYWYRQILGQKVEFLVSFYNNEISEKSEIFDDQFSVERPDGSNFTLKIRSTKLEDSAMYFCASSEEVDNEQFFGPGTRLTVL.

This sequence joins TRBV12-3 or TRBV12-4 and TRBJ2-7; unclear D gene. The CDR3 is made up of 11 amino acids. V was pared by 1 base and J by 4 bases, with 2 bases between. The CDR3 loop reads CASSLGYEQYF. In DNA, the CDR3 is TGTGCCAGCAGTTTAGGTTACGAGCAGTACTTC.

This clonotype was counted only a few times. One end of the junction is discordant with germline, which a read error may explain. V usage is TRBV7-3 and J usage is TRBJ2-7; D perhaps matches TRBD2 (6 bases). Germline V gives CDR1 SGHTA, CDR2 FQGTGA. The CDR3 spans 10 residues. The DNA for the CDR3 is TGTGCCAGCAGCCCCCCTAGCGACGTCTTC. Amino acids: CASSPPSDVF. Full variable domain (remainder filled in from reference TRBV7-3 and TRBJ2-7): GAGVSQTPSNKVTEKGKYVELRCDPISGHTALYWYRQSLGQGPEFLIYFQGTGAADDSGLPNDRFFAVRPEGSVSTLKIQRTERGDSAVYLCASSPPSDVFGPGTRLTVT.

The CDR3 nucleotides are TGTGCCAGCAGCCTCTTGCGGGAGTACAATGAGCAGTTCTTC. This codes for CASSLLREYNEQFF. This rearrangement joins TRBV14 to TRBJ2-1, with 7 bases that match TRBD2. Germline CDR1 SGHDN, CDR2 FVKESK. The CDR3 consists of 14 residues. V lost 4 bases, J lost 4 bases, and 4 bases stayed unmatched.

The chain combines TRBV18 with TRBJ2-5, with 8 bases lining up with TRBD2. Germline lookup yields CDR1 KGHSH and CDR2 LQKENI. Unmatched junction bases numbered 5, after V lost 4 bases and J lost 4 bases. The CDR3 runs to 14 residues. This CDR3 reads CASSRTSGRETQYF. CDR3 nucleotide sequence: TGTGCCAGCTCACGAACTAGCGGTCGAGAGACCCAGTACTTC.

This chain joins TRBV7-3 and TRBJ2-1; 13 positions match TRBD2. Unmatched junction bases numbered 9, after V lost 4 bases and J lost 9 bases. The CDR3 totals 16 residues. Germline V gene sequence: CDR1 SGHTA, CDR2 FQGTGA. The CDR3 loop is CASSSRGGLAGSEQFF. CDR3 coding DNA: TGTGCCAGCAGCTCCCGTGGGGGACTAGCGGGATCTGAGCAGTTCTTC.

V usage is TRBV11-2 and J usage is TRBJ2-7; TRBD1 matches at 12 bases. The ends lost 4 bases at V and 3 bases at J; junction bases unmatched: 16. The CDR3 has 19 amino acids. The germline V gene has CDR1 SGHAT and CDR2 FQNNGV. The CDR3 here is CASSSINRDRGPGRYEQYF. The CDR3 DNA is TGTGCCAGCAGCTCCATAAACCGGGACAGGGGGCCGGGTCGCTACGAGCAGTACTTC. The variable domain in full, with the rest retrieved from reference TRBV11-2 and TRBJ2-7, is EAGVAQSPRYKIIEKRQSVAFWCNPISGHATLYWYQQILGQGPKLLIQFQNNGVVDDSQLPKDRFSAERLKGVDSTLKIQPAKLEDSAVYLCASSSINRDRGPGRYEQYFGPGTRLTVT.

There are a few counts of this clonotype. The chain uses TRBV20-1 and TRBJ2-7; D is perhaps TRBD2 (5 bases). Trimming removed 3 bases from V and 3 bases from J, with 15 bases in between. Germline CDR1 DFQATT, CDR2 SNEGSKA (reference sequence). The CDR3 covers 14 residues. Here the CDR3 reads CSASFSGEIYEQYF. Written as DNA, the CDR3 is TGCAGTGCTAGTTTTTCCGGGGAGATCTACGAGCAGTACTTC.

This clonotype occurred a few times. At one end the junction does not follow the germline gene, possibly because of a read error. V is TRBV20-1 and J is TRBJ2-4; D might be TRBD1 or TRBD2, each matching 7 bases. Germline V gene lookup returns CDR1 DFQATT and CDR2 SNEGSKA (reference sequence). This CDR3 has 14 residues. The CDR3 spells CSARAGGGIDGTPF. The DNA of the CDR3 is TGCAGTGCTAGAGCAGGGGGGGGTATTGACGGGACCCCATTC.

In this sample, this clonotype turned up a few times. V usage is TRBV11-3 and J usage is TRBJ2-5, with D unresolved. The CDR3 loop spans 12 amino acids. Germline CDR1 reads SGHNT; CDR2 reads YENEEA. Deletions cut 5 bases from V and 1 base from J, with 5 bases between. This CDR3 is CASSLAQETQYF. Here the CDR3 DNA reads TGTGCCAGCAGCCTTGCCCAAGAGACCCAGTACTTC.

This clonotype has ten or more counts. The gene calls are TRBV6-1 and TRBJ1-2; D possibly corresponds to TRBD1 (5 bases). There are 13 residues in the CDR3. In germline, CDR1 is MNHNS, CDR2 SASEGT. Trimming left V 6 bases short and J 4 bases short, with 12 bases between. CDR3 in DNA: TGTGCCAGCAGCAGCAGGGTCGGCTATGGCTACACCTTC. This encodes CASSSRVGYGYTF.

This sequence joins TRBV10-3 and TRBJ2-7; D might be TRBD1 (5 bases). The CDR3 runs to 15 residues. Germline CDR1 reads ENHRY; CDR2 reads SYGVKD. Trimming took 4 bases from V and 6 from J, leaving 19 bases between them. CDR3: CAISAGSGLGSEQYF. DNA of the CDR3: TGTGCCATCAGTGCAGGGTCCGGGTTAGGTTCCGAGCAGTACTTC.

This clonotype counts as medium-sized. This chain connects TRBV4-1 to TRBJ1-5; possible D gene TRBD1, 6 bases. The germline CDR1 and CDR2 sequences are MGHRA and YSYEKL. The V end lost 1 base, the J end lost 2 bases, and 12 bases lay between the germline ends. CDR3 length: 16 amino acids. CDR3 DNA: TGCGCCAGCAGCCAAGGCAGGGGTGCCCGCAATCAGCCCCAGCATTTT. This translates into CASSQGRGARNQPQHF.

This clonotype was seen only once. The V and J genes are TRBV19 and TRBJ2-5; 7 bases match TRBD1. CDR1 is LNHDA, CDR2 SQIVND, per germline (reference sequence). The CDR3 loop spans 16 amino acids. V shed 1 base, J shed 8 bases, and the junction held 13 bases outside the gene matches. The CDR3 loop is CASSIVSSGQWTTQYF. The CDR3, as DNA: TGTGCCAGTAGTATAGTAAGTTCGGGACAGTGGACCACCCAGTACTTC.

The chain links TRBV24-1 to TRBJ2-5; tentatively, D is TRBD1 (6 bases). Trimming shortened V by 3 bases and J by 2 bases, and 12 bases separated the two germline ends. Germline V gene data show CDR1 as KGHDR and CDR2 as SFDVKD. The CDR3 runs 15 residues. CDR3 sequence reads: CATSDNWGRQETQYF. The CDR3 DNA follows: TGTGCCACCAGTGATAACTGGGGGCGGCAAGAGACCCAGTACTTC.